The 9 T cell receptor beta chains below were found in one sample sequenced in a study of CD8 T cells in ankylosing spondylitis. Overall study findings and caveats: A TCR beta motif of several highly homologous variants appeared characteristic of ankylosing spondylitis blood.

TCRdb recomputed calls from the 5' RACE reads with MiXCR, one row per CDR3 protein. The sample yields about 540,000 distinct CDR3 sequences, more than 9.5% seen once. Antigens for these TCRs are unknown. The sequenced sample consisted of blood, either unsorted or a sorted T cell fraction (not recorded which). All receptors derive from a male donor with ankylosing spondylitis.

In its sample, this clonotype was seen a few times. This chain uses TRBV6-2 or TRBV6-3 with TRBJ2-1; D gene uncertain. Germline lookup yields CDR1 MNHEY and CDR2 SVGEGT. This CDR3 is built from 12 residues. Trimming shortened V by 0 bases and J by 13 bases, and 10 bases separated the two germline ends. The DNA of the CDR3 is TGTGCCAGCAGTTACTCCAACTGGGGTCAGTTCTTC. This codes for CASSYSNWGQFF.

This clonotype was seen only a few times. The V call is TRBV12-3 or TRBV12-4, the J call TRBJ2-5; 11 bases agree with TRBD2. The trim removed 7 bases at V and 5 bases at J, leaving 15 bases unmatched. The CDR3 sequence is 17 residues long. The chain's CDR3 is CASKGRRTSGSGETQYF. CDR3 in DNA: TGTGCCAGCAAAGGGAGGAGAACTAGCGGGAGTGGGGAGACCCAGTACTTC.

The chain joins TRBV5-6 to TRBJ2-1, with TRBD1 matching 7 bases. The junction had 9 bases not matched to a gene; V was cut back by 6 bases and J by 3 bases. The CDR3 has 15 residues. Germline CDR1 reads SGHDT; CDR2 reads YYEEEE. The CDR3: CASNNLDRDYNEQFF. The DNA of the CDR3 is TGTGCCAGCAACAACCTCGACAGGGACTACAATGAGCAGTTCTTC. Looking up the rest from reference TRBV5-6 and TRBJ2-1 gives the full variable domain: DAGVTQSPTHLIKTRGQQVTLRCSPKSGHDTVSWYQQALGQGPQFIFQYYEEEERQRGNFPDRFSGHQFPNYSSELNVNALLLGDSALYLCASNNLDRDYNEQFFGPGTRLTVL.

In this sample, this clonotype turned up a few times. This chain joins TRBV18 and TRBJ1-1, with a possible D match to TRBD1 (5 bases). V shed 0 bases and J shed 3 bases, with 8 bases lying between them. The CDR3 spans 14 residues. Germline V gene lookup returns CDR1 KGHSH and CDR2 LQKENI. In nucleotides, the CDR3 is TGTGCCAGCTCACCACCGGGGGATGACACTGAAGCTTTCTTT. This encodes CASSPPGDDTEAFF.

A few counts support this clonotype. The chain employs TRBV11-1 and TRBJ1-6; D not resolved. This CDR3 comprises 15 residues. Germline V gene data show CDR1 as SGHAT and CDR2 as FQDESV (reference sequence). With 3 bases removed from V and 5 bases from J, the gap between germline ends came to 11 bases. The CDR3 protein is CASSFGPRDNSPLHF. For the CDR3, the DNA is TGTGCCAGCAGCTTCGGGCCCCGGGATAATTCACCCCTCCACTTT.

This chain joins TRBV5-1 and TRBJ2-1; 7 positions match TRBD1. This CDR3 is built from 13 residues. Germline lookup yields CDR1 SGHRS and CDR2 YFSETQ. Trimming at V came to 3 bases and at J to 7 bases, leaving 4 bases not matched to a gene. The CDR3 region has the DNA TGCGCCAGCAGCTCCGGACAGGCGAATGAGCAGTTCTTC. Translation gives CASSSGQANEQFF.

Only a few counts were recorded for this clonotype. The chain combines TRBV5-1 with TRBJ1-2; TRBD1 is a possible D gene (5 bases). Trimming shortened V by 2 bases and J by 3 bases, and 14 bases separated the two germline ends. The CDR3 covers 15 residues. Germline CDR1 is SGHRS and CDR2 is YFSETQ. The chain's CDR3 is CASSLGLGVDYGYTF. CDR3 nucleotide sequence: TGCGCCAGCAGCTTAGGCTTGGGGGTGGACTATGGCTACACCTTC.

This clonotype occurred a few times. The gene calls are TRBV24-1 and TRBJ2-2; TRBD2 is a possible D gene (7 bases). The CDR3 runs 17 residues. Germline V gene sequence: CDR1 KGHDR, CDR2 SFDVKD. Deletions cut 7 bases from V and 0 bases from J, with 17 bases between. DNA of the CDR3: TGTGCCACCAGAGGGGGGGCCAAAAATGCGAACACCGGGGAGCTGTTTTTT. It is translated as CATRGGAKNANTGELFF.

This clonotype was counted a single time. This chain joins TRBV6-4 and TRBJ2-3; 8 bases line up with TRBD2. CDR3 length: 16 residues. The V segment lost 6 bases and the J segment 0 bases; nucleotides outside the gene matches: 8. Germline V lookup: CDR1 MRHNA, CDR2 SNTAGT. CDR3 DNA: TGTGCCAGCAGCCGGGAGGGGACGGATAGCACAGATACGCAGTATTTT. Translating it yields CASSREGTDSTDTQYF.